The 26 T cell receptor beta chains listed next were all sequenced from one sample in a study of T-cell reconstitution after alpha-beta-depleted transplantation in children. The authors prepared the TCRbeta library with unique molecular identifiers. TCRdb fed the PCR reads into MiXCR, producing one record per CDR3 protein. The sample holds approximately 240,000 distinct CDR3 sequences, approximately 10% seen once. Sequenced material: PBMCs, taken before TCRalphabeta/CD19-depleted stem cell transplant. Receptors originate from a child less than two years old with acute myeloid leukemia, due to receive a stem cell transplant.

This clonotype has a count of ten or more. This sequence joins TRBV20-1 and TRBJ1-3, with no clear D. Deletions cut 6 bases from V and 4 bases from J, with 13 bases between. This CDR3 is 13 amino acids long. The germline V gene encodes CDR1 DFQATT and CDR2 SNEGSKA (reference sequence). In DNA, the CDR3 is TGCAGTGCCCAAACGGCAGCGGGAAACACCATATATTTT. Translated, it gives CSAQTAAGNTIYF.

In its sample, this clonotype was seen many times. The J gene is TRBJ2-5, the V gene TRBV6-1; tentative D call: TRBD1 (7 bases). Germline values: CDR1 MNHNS, CDR2 SASEGT. The length of the CDR3 is 15 residues. Trimming shortened V by 0 bases and J by 5 bases, and 13 bases separated the two germline ends. CDR3 region: CASSEARGRGETQYF. The CDR3 DNA is TGTGCCAGCAGTGAAGCGCGGGGCAGGGGGGAGACCCAGTACTTC.

Ten or more counts support this clonotype. The chain couples TRBV6-1 to TRBJ2-7; D possibly corresponds to TRBD1 (5 bases). This CDR3 is 13 amino acids long. Germline CDR1 is MNHNS and CDR2 is SASEGT. Trimming pared 6 bases from V and 2 bases from J, leaving 11 bases between. CDR3 DNA: TGTGCCAGCAGGGCAGGGATCGCCTACGAGCAGTACTTC. Translation gives CASRAGIAYEQYF.

V is TRBV3-1 and J is TRBJ2-1; the match to TRBD2 covers 8 bases. CDR1 and CDR2 (germline): LGHDT, YNNKEL (reference sequence). The junction had 13 bases not matched to a gene; V was cut back by 4 bases and J by 8 bases. The CDR3 consists of 16 residues. The CDR3 nucleotides are TGTGCCAGCAGCCCCTCCTCCGGGAGGGCCCTCGATGAGCAGTTCTTC. This translates into CASSPSSGRALDEQFF.

This clonotype was seen at least ten times. The chain couples TRBV27 to TRBJ1-3; the D is unclear. Trimming stripped 4 bases from V and 3 bases from J, with 13 bases between. CDR1 MNHEY and CDR2 SMNVEV come from the germline V gene (reference sequence). This CDR3 is built from 15 residues. The CDR3: CASSSRTPVGNTIYF. CDR3 sequence (DNA): TGTGCCAGCAGTTCTCGGACGCCCGTTGGAAACACCATATATTTT.

A remark on this clonotype: This may be a read error, as it is one base from a much larger clone. It is likely a read error, because the conserved phenylalanine at the end of the CDR3 is missing. This chain links TRBV11-2 with TRBJ2-5; 11 nucleotides line up with TRBD2. This CDR3 comprises 16 residues. V trimming: 5 bases; J trimming: 4 bases; junction bases outside the gene matches: 9. CDR1 is SGHAT and CDR2 is FQNNGV in the germline V gene. The DNA of the CDR3 is TGTGCCAGCAGCCTCAAATTAGCGGGAGGGACAGAGACCCAGTACTTA. This encodes CASSLKLAGGTETQYL.

This clonotype has at least ten counts. The chain recombines TRBV19 with TRBJ1-6; D not certain. CDR1 and CDR2 from the germline V gene are LNHDA and SQIVND (reference sequence). The CDR3 is 15 amino acids. The V end lost 6 bases, the J end lost 5 bases, and 14 bases lay between the germline ends. CDR3 amino acids: CASSPTAANNSPLHF. CDR3 DNA sequence: TGTGCCAGTAGCCCTACGGCAGCCAATAATTCACCCCTCCACTTT.

Ten or more counts support this clonotype. The V and J genes are TRBV15 and TRBJ2-3; no definite D call. The length of the CDR3 is 13 residues. V lost 0 bases and J 4 bases, leaving 5 bases between the germline ends. Germline-derived CDR1 and CDR2 are LNHNV and YYDKDF (reference sequence). This CDR3 reads CATSRDRADTQYF. The DNA of the CDR3 is TGTGCCACCAGCAGAGACCGGGCAGATACGCAGTATTTT.

This clonotype was seen ten or more times. V and J are TRBV5-5 and TRBJ2-7, with D possibly being TRBD1 (6 bases). Trimming pared 2 bases from V and 2 bases from J, leaving 11 bases between. This CDR3 contains 14 residues. Germline V gene data show CDR1 as SGHKS and CDR2 as YYEKEE (reference sequence). CDR3 amino acids: CASSFRGYPYEQYF. The CDR3 coding sequence is TGTGCCAGCAGCTTTAGGGGGTATCCCTACGAGCAGTACTTC.

This clonotype was seen many times. The J gene is TRBJ2-1, the V gene TRBV4-1, with TRBD2 matching 10 bases. CDR3 length: 16 residues. V lost 2 bases, J lost 4 bases, and 5 bases stayed unmatched. Germline V lookup: CDR1 MGHRA, CDR2 YSYEKL. The CDR3 DNA follows: TGCGCCAGCAGCCAACCGGGACTAGCGAGTTACAATGAGCAGTTCTTC. This gives the protein CASSQPGLASYNEQFF.

This clonotype was seen at least ten times. This chain connects TRBV12-3 or TRBV12-4 to TRBJ1-4; maybe TRBD1 (5 bases). There are 15 residues in the CDR3. Deletions cut 8 bases from V and 6 bases from J, with 19 bases between. The CDR3 region is CASQGPPPWDEKLFF. The DNA for the CDR3 is TGTGCCAGCCAGGGTCCCCCCCCCTGGGATGAAAAACTGTTTTTT.

This clonotype was recorded at least ten times. The rearrangement joins TRBV5-1 to TRBJ2-1; TRBD2 aligns across 15 bases. The CDR3 is 18 residues long. V shed 1 base, J shed 4 bases, and the junction held 6 bases outside the gene matches. The germline CDR1 and CDR2 sequences are SGHRS and YFSETQ. The DNA for the CDR3 is TGCGCCAGCAGCTTGAGCGGGACTAGCGGGGGGCTATACAATGAGCAGTTCTTC. It yields the protein CASSLSGTSGGLYNEQFF. Combining the CDR3 with reference TRBV5-1 and TRBJ2-1 gives the whole variable domain KAGVTQTPRYLIKTRGQQVTLSCSPISGHRSVSWYQQTPGQGLQFLFEYFSETQRNKGNFPGRFSGRQFSNSRSEMNVSTLELGDSALYLCASSLSGTSGGLYNEQFFGPGTRLTVL.

About this clonotype itself: Given a much more abundant clone one base away, this may be a read error. This chain links TRBV10-3 with TRBJ2-4, with a possible D match to TRBD2 (5 bases). The germline V gene has CDR1 ENHRY and CDR2 SYGVKD. The CDR3 runs to 14 residues. Here the CDR3 DNA reads TGTGCCATCACCGAGGGTGTAGCCAAAAACAATCAGTACTTC. Its protein product is CAITEGVAKNNQYF.

J is TRBJ1-2 and V is TRBV20-1; D not resolved. The CDR3 is 11 amino acids. Trimming removed 3 bases at V and 8 bases at J, with 10 bases between. CDR1 DFQATT and CDR2 SNEGSKA come from the germline V gene (reference sequence). In DNA, the CDR3 is TGCAGTGCTAGCCCCCCGCAAGGCTACACCTTC. Translated, it gives CSASPPQGYTF.

There are many counts of this clonotype. V usage is TRBV29-1 and J usage is TRBJ2-7, with 11 bases fitting TRBD2. The CDR3 is 14 residues long. Germline V CDR1 and CDR2: SQVTM, ANQGSEA. Trimming removed 4 bases from V and 2 bases from J; junction bases left unmatched: 4. The CDR3 DNA reads as TGCAGCGTTGTCAGACTAGCGGGGACCTACGAGCAGTACTTC. This translates into CSVVRLAGTYEQYF.

This clonotype came up many times. The CDR3 loop is CASSQTVGTEAFF. Written as DNA, the CDR3 is TGCGCCAGCAGCCAGACAGTCGGCACTGAAGCTTTCTTT. The V gene is TRBV10-1, the J gene TRBJ1-1, with a weak D call TRBD1 (5 bases). The V end lost 6 bases, the J end lost 4 bases, and 12 bases lay between the germline ends. CDR1 WNHNN and CDR2 SYGVQD come from the germline V gene (reference sequence). This CDR3 region has 13 residues.

This clonotype has at least ten counts. J is TRBJ2-3 and V is TRBV7-2; TRBD2 matches at 7 bases. The V segment lost 0 bases and the J segment 5 bases; nucleotides outside the gene matches: 2. The CDR3 loop spans 14 amino acids. Germline loops: CDR1 SGHTA, CDR2 FQGNSA. The CDR3: CASSLAGGKDTQYF. CDR3 DNA sequence: TGTGCCAGCAGCTTAGCCGGGGGGAAAGATACGCAGTATTTT.

Remarks on this clonotype: Since a much larger clone is just one base distant, this may be a read error. The gene calls are TRBV3-1 and TRBJ2-3, with D possibly matching TRBD2 (5 bases). This CDR3 has 15 amino acids. CDR1 and CDR2 from the germline V gene are LGHDT and YNNKEL (reference sequence). With 11 bases removed from V and 5 bases from J, the gap between germline ends came to 23 bases. CDR3 in amino acids: CACYLRTGSGDTQYF. The DNA for the CDR3 is TGTGCCTGCTACCTGAGGACGGGGAGTGGAGATACGCAGTATTTT.

In this sample, this clonotype turned up many times. J is TRBJ2-1 and V is TRBV20-1, with D unclear. V was shortened by 3 bases and J by 10 bases, with 10 bases between the two germline ends. The CDR3 contains 11 residues. The germline CDR1 and CDR2 sequences are DFQATT and SNEGSKA (reference sequence). Here the CDR3 DNA reads TGCAGTGCTAGGAAGTACCAGGAGCAGTTCTTC. Protein: CSARKYQEQFF.

This clonotype has at least ten counts. The gene calls are TRBV9 and TRBJ2-1, with a tentative D call TRBD2 (6 bases). Trimming took off 0 bases at V and 3 bases at J, with 7 bases between the two ends. This CDR3 comprises 14 residues. Germline loops: CDR1 SGDLS, CDR2 YYNGEE. CDR3 coding DNA: TGTGCCAGCAGCGTAGCGGGACTCTACAATGAGCAGTTCTTC. Amino acids: CASSVAGLYNEQFF.

Only a few counts were recorded for this clonotype. The rearrangement joins TRBV12-3 or TRBV12-4 to TRBJ2-7; TRBD2 aligns across 7 bases. Trimming cost V 5 bases and J 7 bases; bases outside gene matches: 14. CDR3 length: 15 residues. CDR3 coding DNA: TGTGCCAGCAGTGTCAGTAGCGGGCTTTGGAGGGAGCAGTACTTC. Its translation is CASSVSSGLWREQYF.

This clonotype was detected ten times or more. The V and J genes are TRBV28 and TRBJ2-7; D gene ambiguous. This CDR3 contains 16 residues. Germline V CDR1 and CDR2: MDHEN, SYDVKM. Trimming shortened V by 7 bases and J by 0 bases, and 19 bases separated the two germline ends. This chain's CDR3 is CASTTWGYSSSYEQYF. CDR3 bases: TGTGCCAGCACCACATGGGGATATTCCTCCTCCTACGAGCAGTACTTC.

This clonotype was detected many times. The genes are TRBV5-1 and TRBJ2-1; 7 nucleotides align to TRBD1. Germline V gives CDR1 SGHRS, CDR2 YFSETQ. This CDR3 is built from 12 residues. With 5 bases clipped from V and 8 bases from J, the junction kept 4 bases outside the gene matches. The CDR3 DNA sequence: TGCGCCAGCAGGCCGGGGACAGATGAGCAGTTCTTC. It codes for CASRPGTDEQFF.

This clonotype has at least ten counts. CDR3 DNA: TGTGCCAGCAGTGAATTCTACGGTTTCTACGAGCAGTACTTC. This codes for CASSEFYGFYEQYF. The genes are TRBV6-1 and TRBJ2-7; unclear D gene. The CDR3 consists of 14 residues. Looked up from germline, CDR1 is MNHNS and CDR2 is SASEGT. Trimming took off 2 bases at V and 3 bases at J, with 11 bases between the two ends.

This clonotype has at least ten counts. The V call is TRBV5-1, the J call TRBJ2-2; 7 bases map to TRBD2. CDR3 length: 16 amino acids. Germline CDR1 and CDR2: SGHRS and YFSETQ. V lost 0 bases to trimming and J lost 6 bases; unmatched junction nucleotides: 8. CDR3 protein: CASSLVRAGRPGELFF. CDR3 coding DNA: TGCGCCAGCAGCTTGGTTCGAGCGGGGCGCCCCGGGGAGCTGTTTTTT.

This clonotype showed up many times. The chain carries TRBV20-1 and TRBJ2-3; TRBD1 matches at 7 bases. The germline CDR1 and CDR2 sequences are DFQATT and SNEGSKA (reference sequence). The CDR3 is 18 residues long. V was clipped by 5 bases and J by 7 bases; unmatched bases: 24. The CDR3 is CSAAPGQAFSTQAYTQYF. The DNA of the CDR3 is TGCAGTGCTGCCCCCGGACAGGCGTTTAGTACCCAGGCCTATACGCAGTATTTT.